This T cell receptor (beta chain) was captured by sequencing in a study of T cells in Graves' hyperthyroidism and ophthalmopathy (dated by TCRdb to between 2019 and 2020). Study-level background: Peripheral blood samples were taken at initial diagnosis, before any treatment was given. To identify distinguishing TCR V-J signatures, a discovery cohort of about 100 patients was used, comprising approximately 40 with Graves' ophthalmopathy and 55 to 65 with stable Graves' hyperthyroidism. Whether ophthalmopathy could be predicted prospectively was tested in an independent validation cohort made up of approximately 19 hyperthyroidism patients plus 17 patients who later progressed to ophthalmopathy. The approximately 100 discovery patients were divided at random into training and test sets in a 7:3 ratio. In about 6 Graves' hyperthyroidism patients, the study also compared T-cell repertoires from thyroid tissue with T-cell repertoires from blood. After blood sampling, hyperthyroidism patients were treated with methimazole at a starting dose of 30 mg daily, and ophthalmopathy patients were treated with high-dose intravenous methylprednisolone. TCR Vbeta CDR3 sequencing of 130 to 150 peripheral blood samples (43 ophthalmopathy, about 75 hyperthyroidism and some 17 progressor patients) is reported in the paper.

This clonotype has a count of ten or more. What this receptor recognizes is not known. Within one base of it there is no much larger clone, and no base qualities were kept. From the germline V gene, CDR1 is MNHEY and CDR2 is SVGEGT. Trimming takes 4 bases off V and 6 bases off J; junction bases not matched to a gene: 7. The CDR3 runs 16 residues from the cysteine to the phenylalanine. CDR3 DNA only is kept here, 48 bases in frame from base 1. In the ophthalmopathy patients, disease was moderately to severely active, with a Clinical Activity Score of 3 or more, a NOSPECS grade of 4 or more, and a duration of less than 3 months. Exclusion was applied to patients with uncontrolled infections, other autoimmune diseases, pregnancy or lactation. Diagnoses were based on clinical symptoms, serum thyroxine and TRAb, thyroid ultrasound and orbital computed tomography. PBMCs were isolated from 10 ml of fresh peripheral blood by Ficoll-Paque density gradient centrifugation. Total RNA was extracted with Trizol reagent, and quality was checked on an Agilent 2100 Bioanalyzer.

Paper-wide results and their limitations: During validation, the model predicted progression to ophthalmopathy a median of about 6.3 months ahead of onset, with 60% to 71% sensitivity and 72.22% specificity. Most expanded thyroid clonotypes (frequency above 0.001) were also detected in blood, a finding suggesting that blood repertoires may reflect thyroid immune responses. In cross-validation, a model built on a 13 V-J signature told ophthalmopathy apart from stable hyperthyroidism with under 90% sensitivity and 81% to 82% specificity, and in testing the same model reached 80%/75%. No statistical method was used to set the sample size in advance, and investigators knew the group allocation.

TCR beta CDR3 regions were amplified from RNA transcripts. The TCR CDR3 was subjected to a first round of RT-PCR using the HTBI primer set and the Qiagen OneStep RT-PCR kit. Libraries were constructed in a second round of multiplex PCR, after which size selection and purification were carried out. Libraries were sequenced paired-end with 100 bp reads on an Illumina HiSeq2000. On the authors' methods: SOAPnuke was used to process the raw data, throwing out any read that contained adapters or uncalled bases, had a mean Phred below 15, or lacked an exact constant-primer or identifier match. COPE v1.2.5 was used to merge high-quality paired reads, and clonotypes were defined as unique nucleotide sequences. MiTCR v1.1 was used to align the clonotypes against IMGT TRBV, TRBD and TRBJ reference segments. Only V-J combinations with frequency above 0.0001, covering about 99% of repertoires, were analysed. A TCS score was defined as the ratio between F50 (clonal expansion) and ExV (chaos), using BLOSUM62-based TCRdist between CDR3 peptides within each V-J. Welch's t-statistics and random forest reduced fewer than 550 V-J features to about 12, which were used in a naive Bayes classifier (R e1071). The raw public data were reprocessed by TCRdb itself: fastp quality trimming at Q25, MiXCR clonotype calling, in-frame beta chains only. CDR3 protein sequences are deduplicated, and each keeps its most common genes and DNA. None of the V and J calls come from the authors' own analysis; TCRdb made them. Across this sample there are roughly 600,000 distinct CDR3 sequences, with around 15% seen only once. Around 12% of the sample rests with the top ten.

The receptor was isolated from a woman in her fifties or sixties with Graves' ophthalmopathy. Here the chain combines TRBV6-2 or TRBV6-3 and TRBJ2-7; 15 junctional bases match TRBD2. The sequenced sample was blood. The nucleotide sequence reads TGTGCCAGCAGTTGGGGGACTAGCGGGAGGCTCCGCGAGCAGTACTTC. It translates to CASSWGTSGRLREQYF.